The 4 T cell receptor beta chains below were found in one sample sequenced in a study of blood T cell repertoires in COVID-19. Only in-frame clones appear in the TCRdb table, and some are missing; sequencing was by immunoSEQ multiplex PCR. The sample lists approximately 350,000 clones, 80% to 90% occurring once. The sequenced material came from peripheral blood. The receptors here all came from a woman aged 25-40 years with COVID-19, enrolled during active disease.

In its sample, this clone was seen a few times. V is TRBV29-1 and J is TRBJ2-7, with 9 positions matching TRBD1. From germline, CDR1 is SQVTM and CDR2 ANQGSEA. There are 13 residues in the CDR3. Trimming cost V 4 bases and J 7 bases; bases outside gene matches: 8. The CDR3 bases are TGCAGCGTTGCCCAGGGACAGGGTGGTGAGCAGTACTTC. This gives the protein CSVAQGQGGEQYF.

This clone was counted only a few times. The chain is built from TRBV27 and TRBJ1-2, with TRBD1 matching over 7 bases. Looked up from germline, CDR1 is MNHEY and CDR2 is SMNVEV (reference sequence). With V trimmed by 5 bases and J by 0 bases, 9 bases remained unmatched. The CDR3 is made up of 16 amino acids. The CDR3 is CASSTSEGTANYGYTF. Written as DNA, the CDR3 is TGTGCCAGCAGTACCTCCGAGGGGACAGCTAACTATGGCTACACCTTC.

The chain has TRBV27 and TRBJ2-1, with TRBD2 identical over 7 bases. After removal of 1 base from V and 6 bases from J, the junction contained 6 bases not matched to a gene. The CDR3 contains 15 residues. The germline V gene encodes CDR1 MNHEY and CDR2 SMNVEV (reference sequence). Here the CDR3 DNA reads TGTGCCAGCAGTTTATGGGTCGGGGGGTTCAATGAGCAGTTCTTC. It is translated as CASSLWVGGFNEQFF.

This clone was seen more than once but under ten times. V usage is TRBV7-9 and J usage is TRBJ2-4; 7 bases match TRBD1. The trim removed 3 bases at V and 5 bases at J, leaving 4 bases unmatched. Germline lookup yields CDR1 SEHNR and CDR2 FQNEAQ (reference sequence). The CDR3 has 14 residues. DNA for the CDR3: TGTGCCAGCAGCTTGACAGGGCCCGAAAACATTCAGTACTTC. Protein: CASSLTGPENIQYF.